What follows is one T cell receptor (beta chain) and its context. Its antigen remains unidentified. The data stem from a study of T cells in Graves' hyperthyroidism and ophthalmopathy. Findings and caveats of the study: Ophthalmopathy was model-predicted a median approximately six months pre-onset.

Those with hyperthyroidism were 18 to 65 years old, newly diagnosed, and ill for under 2 months. Thyroid ultrasound, orbital computed tomography, clinical symptoms, and serum thyroxine and TRAb underpinned diagnoses. Germline assignment: CDR1 DFQATT and CDR2 SNEGSKA (reference sequence). This CDR3 contains 14 residues. RNA transcripts served as the template for amplifying TCR beta CDR3 regions. The TCR CDR3 was amplified in a first-round RT-PCR using the HTBI primer set. One entry per CDR3 protein results from TCRdb running MiXCR on the multiplex PCR reads. This sample carries hundreds of thousands of distinct CDR3 sequences, roughly 40% of them seen once, and the ten largest clones take approximately 8.7%.

This receptor was taken from a man aged 18 to 29 with Graves' hyperthyroidism. Sequencing was performed on blood. V is TRBV20-1 and J is TRBJ2-7, with D possibly matching TRBD2 (5 bases). The CDR3 DNA is TGCAGCTTCCAGTTAGGGATTTCCAGCGGCGAGCAGTACTTC. Translation gives CSFQLGISSGEQYF.